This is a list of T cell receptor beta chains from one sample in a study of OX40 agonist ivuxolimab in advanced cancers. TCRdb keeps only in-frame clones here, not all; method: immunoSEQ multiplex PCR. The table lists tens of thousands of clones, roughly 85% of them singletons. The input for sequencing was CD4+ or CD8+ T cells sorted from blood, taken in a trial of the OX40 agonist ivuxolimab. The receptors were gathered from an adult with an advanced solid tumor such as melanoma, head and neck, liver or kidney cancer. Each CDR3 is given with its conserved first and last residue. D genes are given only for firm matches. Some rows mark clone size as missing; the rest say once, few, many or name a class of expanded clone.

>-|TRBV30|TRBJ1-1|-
CAWTDGTNTEAFF
TGTGCCTGGACCGACGGGACGAACACTGAAGCTTTCTTT
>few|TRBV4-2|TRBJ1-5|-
CASSRTTGTEHQPQHF
TGTGCCAGCAGCCGCACCACCGGGACCGAACATCAGCCCCAGCATTTT
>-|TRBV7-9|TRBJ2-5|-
CASSPRSGFGKETQYF
TGTGCCAGCAGCCCGAGGTCGGGGTTCGGGAAAGAGACCCAGTACTTC
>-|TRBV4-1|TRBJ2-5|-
CASSQGGGTQYF
TGCGCCAGCAGCCAAGGAGGAGGAACCCAGTACTTC
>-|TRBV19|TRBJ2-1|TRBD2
CASSIAQRGYNEQFF
TGTGCCAGTAGTATAGCCCAGCGGGGGTACAATGAGCAGTTCTTC
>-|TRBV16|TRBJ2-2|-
CANSQPIKDTGELFF
TGTGCCAACAGCCAACCCATCAAAGACACCGGGGAGCTGTTTTTT
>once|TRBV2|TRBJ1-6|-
CASKTQGYNSPLHF
TGTGCCAGCAAAACGCAGGGATATAATTCACCCCTCCACTTT
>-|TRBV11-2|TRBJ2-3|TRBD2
CASSEQSGGADTQYF
TGTGCCAGCAGCGAACAGAGCGGGGGGGCAGATACGCAGTATTTT
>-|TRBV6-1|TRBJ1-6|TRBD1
CASSEETGGSVNSPLHF
TGTGCCAGCAGTGAAGAAACAGGGGGTTCTGTTAATTCACCCCTCCACTTT
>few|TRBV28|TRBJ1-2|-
CASSSKRRVGLGGYTF
TGTGCCAGCAGTTCCAAACGCAGGGTCGGTCTTGGTGGCTACACCTTC
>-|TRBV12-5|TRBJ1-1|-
CASGLVPAGGNTEAFF
TGTGCTAGTGGTTTGGTACCGGCTGGGGGGAACACTGAAGCTTTCTTT
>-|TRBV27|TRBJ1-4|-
CASSLLATNEKLFF
TGTGCCAGCAGTTTACTTGCAACTAATGAAAAACTGTTTTTT
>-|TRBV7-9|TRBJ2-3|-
CASSLGASGTDTQYF
TGTGCCAGCAGCTTAGGTGCTAGCGGCACAGATACGCAGTATTTT
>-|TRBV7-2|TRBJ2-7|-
CASSGDKYEQYF
TGTGCCAGCAGCGGGGATAAGTACGAGCAGTACTTC
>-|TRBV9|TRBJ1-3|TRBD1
CASSGPLDRGDFGNTIYF
TGTGCCAGCAGCGGACCGCTGGACAGGGGAGATTTTGGAAACACCATATATTTT
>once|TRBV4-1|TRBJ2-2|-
CASSQGRGSGELFF
TGCGCCAGCAGCCAAGGTCGGGGATCCGGGGAGCTGTTTTTT
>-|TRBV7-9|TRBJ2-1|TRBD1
CASSRTGTEYNEQFF
TGTGCCAGCAGCCGTACCGGGACAGAATACAATGAGCAGTTCTTC
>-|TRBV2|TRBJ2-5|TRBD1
CASSAAGQGREETQYF
TGTGCCAGCAGCGCGGCCGGACAGGGTCGGGAAGAGACCCAGTACTTC
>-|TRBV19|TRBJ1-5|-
CASSLGNQPQHF
TGTGCCAGTAGCCTCGGGAATCAGCCCCAGCATTTT
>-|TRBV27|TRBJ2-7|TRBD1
CASGTGGVYEQYF
TGTGCCAGCGGGACAGGAGGGGTCTACGAGCAGTACTTC
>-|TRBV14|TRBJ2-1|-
CASSQDLTGFNEQFF
TGTGCCAGCAGCCAAGATCTCACAGGGTTTAATGAGCAGTTCTTC
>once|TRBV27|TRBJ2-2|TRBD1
CASSLSGTGITGELFF
TGTGCCAGCAGTTTGTCCGGGACAGGGATCACCGGGGAGCTGTTTTTT
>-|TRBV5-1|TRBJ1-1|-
CASRPGRWGNTEAFF
TGCGCCAGCAGACCAGGTCGATGGGGGAACACTGAAGCTTTCTTT
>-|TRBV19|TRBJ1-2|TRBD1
CASLDRVGAGGYTF
TGTGCCAGCCTGGACAGGGTGGGTGCGGGCGGCTACACCTTC
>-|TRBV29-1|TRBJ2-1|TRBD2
CSASGLAGGNEQFF
TGCAGCGCCTCGGGACTAGCGGGGGGCAATGAGCAGTTCTTC
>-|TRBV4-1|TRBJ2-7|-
CASSQDYSWDEQYF
TGCGCCAGCAGCCAAGACTACTCCTGGGATGAGCAGTACTTC
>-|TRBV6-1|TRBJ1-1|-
CASRNTEAFF
TGTGCCAGCAGGAACACTGAAGCTTTCTTT
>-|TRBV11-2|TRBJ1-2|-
CASSPNRVYGYTF
TGTGCCAGCAGCCCGAACAGGGTCTATGGCTACACCTTC
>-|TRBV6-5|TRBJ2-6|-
CASSYSSDGANVLTF
TGTGCCAGCAGTTACTCCTCCGACGGGGCCAACGTCCTGACTTTC
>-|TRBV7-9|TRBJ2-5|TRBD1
CASSAGTGEETQYF
TGTGCCAGCAGCGCCGGGACAGGGGAAGAGACCCAGTACTTC
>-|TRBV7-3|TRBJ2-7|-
CARGCSYEQYF
TGTGCCCGGGGCTGTTCGTACGAGCAGTACTTC
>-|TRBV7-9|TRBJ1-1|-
CASRIERTAEAFF
TGTGCCAGCAGAATTGAGCGGACAGCCGAAGCTTTCTTT
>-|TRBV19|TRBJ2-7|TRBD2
CASSTRTSGPTYEQYF
TGTGCCAGTAGTACCAGGACTAGCGGGCCCACCTACGAGCAGTACTTC
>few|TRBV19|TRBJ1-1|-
CASSMGGMNTEAFF
TGTGCCAGTAGTATGGGGGGAATGAACACTGAAGCTTTCTTT
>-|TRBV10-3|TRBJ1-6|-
CAISPGTLEAPLHF
TGTGCCATCAGCCCCGGGACCCTCGAAGCACCCCTCCACTTT